A single sample is the source of the 16 T cell receptor beta chains below, sequenced in a study of CD8+ T cells in alopecia areata. Combined cutaneous lymph node cells underwent sorting by CD4, CD8alpha, NKG2D, NKG2ACE and additional markers. As the sequencing template, cDNA was produced by extracting RNA and reverse transcribing it. Produced via immunoSEQ multiplex PCR; TCRdb's table is partial and in-frame only. The sample yields approximately 280,000 clones, without any singletons. The source material was CD4+ T cells sorted from a lymph node. Receptors were obtained from a C3H/HeJ mouse with alopecia areata. MHC haplotype: H2-k.

Concerning this clone itself: Gene names denote mouse genes. The CDR3 goes on 4 residues after the read ends, and that part is filled in from the germline J gene. Other DNA sequences in the sample encode the same CDR3. The J gene is TRBJ2-7, the V gene TRBV13-1; 7 bases map to TRBD2. CDR1 is NSHNY, CDR2 SYGAGN, per germline. Trimming took 1 base from V and 0 from J; bases not matched to a gene: 4. The CDR3 has 15 residues. The DNA read from the CDR3 is TGTGCCAGCAGTGATCTGGGGGTCAGCTCCTAT. This translates into CASSDLGVSSY. The complete CDR3 protein is CASSDLGVSSYEQYF.

Details on this clone: Germline and genes here are mouse. Read coverage stops 4 residues before the CDR3 terminus; the germline J gene supplies the remainder. The genes are TRBV5 and TRBJ2-7, with 7 nucleotides matching TRBD1. The V gene end was trimmed by 5 bases and the J gene end by 0 bases; junction bases not matched to a gene: 7. The germline CDR1 and CDR2 sequences are LGHNA and YNLKQL (reference sequence). The CDR3 is 15 residues long. CDR3 loop: CASSARTGSSYEQYF. Incomplete CDR3 DNA: TGTGCCAGCAGCGCCCGGACAGGAAGCTCCTAT.

Comment on this clone: Gene names refer to mouse genes. With the read ending 4 residues before the CDR3 end, the germline J gene is used to fill in that end. The rearrangement links TRBV13-2 to TRBJ2-1, with 10 bases matching TRBD2. The CDR3 spans 17 residues. CDR1 is NNHNN, CDR2 SYGAGS, per germline (reference sequence). The J segment lost 0 bases and the V segment lost 0 bases, leaving 3 bases of the junction unmatched. CDR3 amino acids: CASGDAGTGVNYAEQFF. The sequenced CDR3 bases are TGTGCCAGCGGTGATGCAGGGACTGGGGTTAACTATGCT.

In regard to this clone: All gene names here are mouse names. The read ends 4 residues early relative to the CDR3; the germline J gene fills the gap. V gene TRBV1 combines with J gene TRBJ1-2, with 9 positions matching TRBD1. Germline CDR1 is NSQYPW and CDR2 is LRSPGD (reference sequence). The CDR3 has 15 amino acids. V gave up 1 base and J gave up 3 bases; unmatched junction bases: 3. This CDR3 is CTCSAGQGVDSDYTF. Partial CDR3 DNA: TGCACCTGCAGTGCAGGACAGGGGGTGGACTCC. The complete variable domain, with remaining parts taken from reference TRBV1 and TRBJ1-2, reads VTLLEQNPRWRLVPRGQAVNLRCILKNSQYPWMSWYQQDLQKQLQWLFTLRSPGDKEVKSLPGADYLATRVTDTELRLQVANMSQGRTLYCTCSAGQGVDSDYTFGSGTRLLVI.

This clone was observed a few times. The germline and genes are mouse ones. Coverage ceases 4 residues before the CDR3 finishes, and the germline J gene fills in the end. This rearrangement joins TRBV17 to TRBJ2-5; 7 bases are shared with TRBD2. CDR1 and CDR2 from the germline V gene are MNHDT and YYDKIL. The V gene end was trimmed by 0 bases and the J gene end by 3 bases; junction bases not matched to a gene: 6. The CDR3 extends over 16 amino acids. The DNA read from the CDR3 is TGTGCTAGCAGTAGAGATCCCCACTGGGGTCAAGAC. It specifies CASSRDPHWGQD. The whole CDR3 sequence is CASSRDPHWGQDTQYF.

This clone has just a few counts. The genes and germline here are from mouse. The read falls 4 residues short of the CDR3 end, and the missing part is taken from the germline J gene. Additional DNA sequences in this sample encode the identical CDR3. The V gene is TRBV14, the J gene TRBJ2-5; D perhaps matches TRBD1 (5 bases). This CDR3 is 14 amino acids long. CDR1 and CDR2 (germline): SGHDT, FRDEAV. Trimming stripped 4 bases from V and 0 bases from J, with 9 bases between. The part of the CDR3 DNA that was read is TGTGCCAGCAGTCCGACAGTTAACCAAGAC. Its translation: CASSPTVNQD. The CDR3, in full, reads CASSPTVNQDTQYF.

To note about this clone: Gene names denote mouse genes. From the germline J gene comes the end of the CDR3, since the read stops 4 residues before it. The V gene is TRBV13-2, the J gene TRBJ2-5, with a weak D call TRBD2 (6 bases). The CDR3 runs to 13 residues. Germline CDR1 is NNHNN and CDR2 is SYGAGS (reference sequence). CDR3 sequence: CASGEGWGDTQYF. The DNA read from the CDR3 is TGTGCCAGCGGTGAAGGCTGGGGAGAC.

A remark on this clone: This may come from a read error, since a much larger clone is one base off. Any gene name here is a mouse gene name. With the read ending 4 residues before the CDR3 end, the germline J gene is used to fill in that end. The chain joins TRBV13-3 to TRBJ2-5; 7 nucleotides match TRBD1. The CDR3 length is 13 residues. CDR1 is NNHDY and CDR2 is SYVADS in the germline V gene. CDR3 DNA, as far as it was read: TGTGCCAGCAGTGACGGGACAGAAGAC. Its protein is CASSDGTED. In full, the CDR3 reads CASSDGTEDTQYF. Complete variable domain (other parts from reference TRBV13-3 and TRBJ2-5): EAAVTQSPRSKVAVTGGKVTLSCHQTNNHDYMYWYRQDTGHGLRLIHYSYVADSTEKGDIPDGYKASRPSQENFSLILELASLSQTAVYFCASSDGTEDTQYFGPGTRLLVL.

This clone was observed a few times. The gene names here belong to mouse. The read gets to within 4 residues of the CDR3 end, and the germline J gene fills in the rest. The chain carries TRBV13-2 and TRBJ2-2; TRBD1 matches 8 bases. The CDR3 consists of 15 residues. The junction had 2 bases not matched to a gene; V was cut back by 3 bases and J by 1 base. CDR1 and CDR2 from the germline V gene are NNHNN and SYGAGS (reference sequence). The CDR3 region is CASGGGTGNTGQLYF. The sequenced CDR3 bases are TGTGCCAGCGGTGGAGGGACAGGAAACACCGGG.

This clone has a handful of counts. The listed genes are named as in mouse. The CDR3 end falls 4 residues outside the read, so it is completed with the germline J gene. Other nucleotide sequences from this sample produce the same CDR3. The rearrangement uses TRBV13-1 and TRBJ1-2, with 7 bases identical to TRBD1. The CDR3 is made up of 14 amino acids. The germline V gene has CDR1 NSHNY and CDR2 SYGAGN. With V trimmed by 3 bases and J by 1 base, 3 bases remained unmatched. CDR3 amino acids: CASSGTGLNSDYTF. CDR3 DNA, as far as it was read: TGTGCCAGCAGTGGGACAGGATTAAACTCC.

Comment on this clone: Gene names and germline refer to mouse. The DNA ends 4 residues before the CDR3 does, and the rest of the CDR3 is filled in from the germline J gene. The V and J genes are TRBV19 and TRBJ1-2; D is possibly TRBD1 (5 bases). The CDR3 contains 13 residues. Germline CDR1 and CDR2: FNHDT and SITEND (reference sequence). CDR3 in amino acids: CASTGTGGDDYTF. The sequenced CDR3 bases are TGTGCCAGCACCGGGACTGGGGGGGAC. Full variable domain (missing parts from reference TRBV19 and TRBJ1-2): GGIITQTPKFLIGQEGQKLTLKCQQNFNHDTMYWYRQDSGKGLRLIYYSITENDLQKGDLSEGYDASREKKSSFSLTVTSAQKNEMAVFLCASTGTGGDDYTFGSGTRLLVI.

The table lists this clone with a few counts. Any gene name here is a mouse gene name. The read ends 4 residues shy of where the CDR3 ends; the end is completed using the germline J gene. In the same sample, other DNA sequences code for this CDR3. The V gene is TRBV13-1, the J gene TRBJ2-4, with D possibly matching TRBD1 (6 bases). The CDR3 loop spans 13 amino acids. The germline CDR1 and CDR2 sequences are NSHNY and SYGAGN. V was shortened by 2 bases and J by 3 bases, with 7 bases between the two germline ends. CDR3 protein: CASSEGQQNTLYF. The sequenced part of the CDR3 DNA is TGTGCCAGCAGTGAAGGACAGCAAAAC.

Only a few counts were recorded for this clone. The gene names here belong to mouse. Incomplete CDR3 DNA: TGTGCCAGCGGTGAGCGGACAGGGGGAGAC. Translating it yields CASGERTGGD. The entire CDR3 reads CASGERTGGDTQYF. The J gene is TRBJ2-5, the V gene TRBV13-2; TRBD1 matches 10 bases. The CDR3 end falls 4 residues outside the read, so it is completed with the germline J gene. The CDR3 is made up of 14 amino acids. Germline-derived CDR1 and CDR2 are NNHNN and SYGAGS (reference sequence).

This clone was seen only a few times. The genes and germline here are from mouse. The CDR3 goes on 4 residues after the read ends, and that part is filled in from the germline J gene. This rearrangement joins TRBV1 to TRBJ2-7; 8 nucleotides line up with TRBD2. Germline lookup yields CDR1 NSQYPW and CDR2 LRSPGD (reference sequence). This CDR3 contains 15 residues. The CDR3 bases that were read are TGCACCTGCAGTGCAGATGGGGGGGGGAGAGAT. Translation gives CTCSADGGGRD. The entire CDR3 protein is CTCSADGGGRDEQYF.

In this sample, this clone turned up a few times. Gene names and germline match the mouse. The read ends 4 residues early relative to the CDR3; the germline J gene fills the gap. The rearrangement joins TRBV13-3 to TRBJ2-5; possible D gene TRBD1, 6 bases. In germline, CDR1 is NNHDY, CDR2 SYVADS. Trimming took off 6 bases at V and 2 bases at J, with 13 bases between the two ends. CDR3 length: 14 amino acids. Partial CDR3 DNA: TGTGCCAGCACCACAGGGCCGGGCCAAGAC. Its translation is CASTTGPGQD. The full CDR3 reads CASTTGPGQDTQYF.

This clone was counted only a few times. Genes here carry mouse names. The CDR3 loop reads CASGERTGKRANTEVFF. CDR3 DNA, as far as it was read: TGTGCCAGCGGTGAGAGGACAGGGAAGAGGGCAAACACA. The chain is built from TRBV13-2 and TRBJ1-1, with TRBD1 matching over 8 bases. The read gets to within 4 residues of the CDR3 end, and the germline J gene fills in the rest. The germline V gene has CDR1 NNHNN and CDR2 SYGAGS (reference sequence). CDR3 length: 17 amino acids. The V segment lost 2 bases and the J segment 0 bases; nucleotides outside the gene matches: 9.